These T cell receptor beta chains were read from a single sample in a study of T cell responses to AZD1222 COVID-19 vaccine. Profiling relied on immunoSEQ multiplex PCR, and the TCRdb table lists in-frame clones only, not all of them. Of under 150,000 clones detected, about nine tenths appear once; the ten largest clones hold 1.5% to 2%. The starting material was peripheral blood, obtained 28 days after the second AZD1222 dose. These receptors were taken from an adult who received the AZD1222 COVID-19 vaccine. The CDR3 runs from the conserved cysteine through the conserved F or W. A D gene is named only where the DNA matches it firmly.

>TRBJ1-1|TRBV11-1|.|14
CASSRGGSNTEAFF
>TRBJ2-5|TRBV27|TRBD1|14
CASSLTGAWETQYF
>TRBJ2-5|TRBV19|.|15
CASSIVGSLQETQYF
>TRBJ1-2|TRBV28|.|13
CASSRSGAYGYTF
>TRBJ2-1|TRBV19|.|15
CASGFDSRSYNEQFF
>TRBJ2-7|TRBV28|.|14
CASSLGQGIYEQYF
>TRBJ2-7|TRBV19|.|13
CASSKVGRYEQYF
>TRBJ1-1|TRBV9|.|15
CASSENQQISTEAFF
>TRBJ1-2|TRBV3-1/TRBV3-2|.|15
CASSQEQGANYGYTF
>TRBJ1-5|TRBV7-9|.|13
CASSLAPGQPQHF
>TRBJ2-3|TRBV5-1|TRBD2|14
CASSRGGLQDTQYF
>TRBJ1-5|TRBV28|TRBD1|17
CASSPTLGQGYNQPQHF
>TRBJ2-3|TRBV7-2|TRBD1|15
CASRQPGQGTDTQYF
>TRBJ2-2|TRBV28|.|15
CASSLPGASTGELFF
>TRBJ1-1|TRBV29-1|TRBD1|13
CSVEESGTGRAFF
>TRBJ1-2|TRBV3-1/TRBV3-2|TRBD1|15
CASSQDPGGRYGYTF
>TRBJ1-1|TRBV27|TRBD1|13
CASSFLGQGEAFF
>TRBJ1-4|TRBV5-1|TRBD1|18
CASSFGQGASTTNEKLFF
>TRBJ2-2|TRBV10-3|.|14
CAIEAGRGTGELFF
>TRBJ2-2|TRBV15|.|14
CATKGTSNTGELFF
>TRBJ1-1|TRBV5-1|.|16
CASSLEILGANTEAFF
>TRBJ2-3|TRBV7-2|.|11
CASSRADTQYF
>TRBJ2-3|TRBV5-1|.|14
CASSSADVADTQYF
>TRBJ1-5|TRBV12-3/TRBV12-4|.|12
CASSLLRQPQHF
>TRBJ1-1|TRBV28|TRBD1|15
CASSTSGGRYTEAFF
>TRBJ2-2|TRBV9|.|13
CASSARNTGELFF
>TRBJ2-1|TRBV12-3/TRBV12-4|.|13
CASRLRRYNEQFF
>TRBJ1-5|TRBV5-6|.|15
CASSLGPVSNQPQHF
>TRBJ2-3|TRBV9|.|16
CASSVGSNSGTDTQYF